This T cell receptor (beta chain) was sequenced during a study of early T cells in non-severe SARS-CoV-2 infection. cDNA molecules, individually, were tagged with unique molecular identifiers. TCRdb called the 5' RACE reads again in MiXCR, with one record for every CDR3 protein. The repertoire holds about 30,000 distinct CDR3 sequences, with 5% to 6.5% as singletons. The J segment lost 5 bases and the V segment lost 4 bases, leaving 3 bases of the junction unmatched. Germline V CDR1 and CDR2: MNHEY, SMNVEV (reference sequence). This CDR3 comprises 13 residues. The genes are TRBV27 and TRBJ2-7; 9 nucleotides align to TRBD1. The sample consisted of whole blood. This TCR was sampled from an adult who was a healthcare worker with PCR-confirmed SARS-CoV-2 infection or an uninfected control (not recorded which). CDR3 sequence: CASSWTGANEQYF. The CDR3 DNA is TGTGCCAGCAGTTGGACAGGGGCGAACGAGCAGTACTTC.